This TCR beta chain is drawn from a study of regulatory T cells in long-lasting Graves disease. The wider study: Graves' disease counted as persistent after over 5 years of antithyroid drugs with positive TSH receptor antibodies.

Time point: persistent/refractory GD, antithyroid drugs over 5 years with positive TRAb. The TCR library used RNA extracted from PBMCs. For this clonotype: Its antigen is as yet unknown.

This CDR3 comprises 13 residues. Trimming removed 11 bases from V and 6 bases from J; junction bases left unmatched: 7. Germline assignment: CDR1 SEHNR and CDR2 FQNEAQ (reference sequence). Study-wide results and caveats: Whereas new patients shared 800 to 1,000 public clonotypes, persistent patients shared more, at about 2,500.

Construction of the TCR beta libraries employed iRepertoire HTBI primers in conjunction with Arm-PCR of CDR3 regions. MiXCR was run by TCRdb on the multiplex PCR reads, yielding one entry per CDR3 protein. The table includes fewer than 600,000 distinct CDR3 sequences, around a fifth detected once. The sequence was obtained from a female donor with Graves disease. The chain combines TRBV7-9 with TRBJ1-6; 7 nucleotides match TRBD1. Sequenced here: peripheral blood mononuclear cells (PBMCs), sampled when the disease was refractory, from a patient treated with antithyroid drugs. The CDR3 coding sequence is TGTGCCTCGGGGACAGTCATTAATTCACCCCTCCACTTT. This translates into CASGTVINSPLHF.